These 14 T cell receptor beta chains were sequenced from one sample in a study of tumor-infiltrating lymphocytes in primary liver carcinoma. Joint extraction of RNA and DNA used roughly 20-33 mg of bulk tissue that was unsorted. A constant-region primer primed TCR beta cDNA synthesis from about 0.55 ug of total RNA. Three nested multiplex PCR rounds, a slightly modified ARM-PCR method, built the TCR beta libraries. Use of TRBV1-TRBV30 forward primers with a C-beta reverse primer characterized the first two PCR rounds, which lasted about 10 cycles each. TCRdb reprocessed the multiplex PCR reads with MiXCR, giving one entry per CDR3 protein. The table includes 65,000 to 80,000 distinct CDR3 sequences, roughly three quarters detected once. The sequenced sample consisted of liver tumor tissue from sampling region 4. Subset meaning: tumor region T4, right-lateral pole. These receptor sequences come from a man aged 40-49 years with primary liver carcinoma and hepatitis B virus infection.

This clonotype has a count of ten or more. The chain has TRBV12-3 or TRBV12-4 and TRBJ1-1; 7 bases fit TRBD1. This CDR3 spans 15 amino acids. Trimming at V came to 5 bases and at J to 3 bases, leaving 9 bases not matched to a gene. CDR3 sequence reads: CASSHRGEGYTEAFF. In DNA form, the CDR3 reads TGTGCCAGCAGTCACAGGGGTGAGGGATACACTGAAGCTTTCTTT.

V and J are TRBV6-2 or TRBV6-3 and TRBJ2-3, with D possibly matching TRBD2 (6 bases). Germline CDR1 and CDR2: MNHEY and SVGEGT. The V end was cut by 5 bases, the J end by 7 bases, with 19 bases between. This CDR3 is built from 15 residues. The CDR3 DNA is TGTGCCAGCAGTGACGGACTATCGGAGTCATATACGCAGTATTTT. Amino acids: CASSDGLSESYTQYF.

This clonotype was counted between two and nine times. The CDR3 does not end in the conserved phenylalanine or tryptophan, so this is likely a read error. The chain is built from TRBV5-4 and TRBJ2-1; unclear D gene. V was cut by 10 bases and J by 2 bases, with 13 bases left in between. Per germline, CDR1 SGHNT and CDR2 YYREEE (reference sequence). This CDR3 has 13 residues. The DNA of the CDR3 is TGTGCCGGTGAGTGGTACCCCTACAATGAGCAGTTCTCC. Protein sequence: CAGEWYPYNEQFS.

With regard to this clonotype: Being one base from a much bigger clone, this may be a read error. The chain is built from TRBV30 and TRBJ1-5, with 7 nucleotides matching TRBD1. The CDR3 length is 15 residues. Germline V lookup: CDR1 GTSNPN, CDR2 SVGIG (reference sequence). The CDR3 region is CALSVGGRVNQPQHF. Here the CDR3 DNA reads TGTGCCTTGAGTGTAGGGGGCAGGGTGAATCAGCCCCAGCATTTT.

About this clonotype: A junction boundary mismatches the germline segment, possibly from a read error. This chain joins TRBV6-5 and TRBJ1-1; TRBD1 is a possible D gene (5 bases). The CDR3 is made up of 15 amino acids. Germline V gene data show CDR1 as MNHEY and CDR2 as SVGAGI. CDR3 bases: TGTGCCAACAGTTACGCGGGGGACGGGGCGGGAGTATCTTTCTTT. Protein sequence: CANSYAGDGAGVSFF.

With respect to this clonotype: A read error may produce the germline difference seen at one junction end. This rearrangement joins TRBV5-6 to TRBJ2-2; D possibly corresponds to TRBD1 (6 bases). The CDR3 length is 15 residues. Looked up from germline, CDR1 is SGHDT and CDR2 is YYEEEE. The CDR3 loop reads CASGLEQGITRELFF. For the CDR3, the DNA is TGTGCCAGCGGCTTGGAGCAGGGGATAACCCGGGAGCTGTTTTTT.

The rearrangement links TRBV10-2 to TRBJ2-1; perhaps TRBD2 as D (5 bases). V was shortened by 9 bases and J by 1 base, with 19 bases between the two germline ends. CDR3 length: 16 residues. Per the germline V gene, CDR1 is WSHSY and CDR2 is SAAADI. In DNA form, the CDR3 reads TGCGCCAGTATCTTGCCTAGCCAGAAATCCTACAATGAGCAGTTCTTC. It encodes CASILPSQKSYNEQFF.

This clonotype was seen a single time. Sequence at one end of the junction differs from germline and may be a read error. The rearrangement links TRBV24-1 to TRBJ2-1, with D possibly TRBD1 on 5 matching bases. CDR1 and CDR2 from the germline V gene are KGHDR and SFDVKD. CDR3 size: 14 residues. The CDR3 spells CATAAQGGYTEQFF. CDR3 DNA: TGTGCCACAGCCGCCCAGGGCGGCTACACTGAGCAGTTCTTC.

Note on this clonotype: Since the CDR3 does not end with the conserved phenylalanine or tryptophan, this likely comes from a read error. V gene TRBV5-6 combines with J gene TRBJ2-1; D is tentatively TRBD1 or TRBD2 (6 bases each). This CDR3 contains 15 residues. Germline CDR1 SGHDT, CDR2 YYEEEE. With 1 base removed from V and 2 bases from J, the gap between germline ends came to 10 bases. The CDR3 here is CASSLYGGAYNEQFS. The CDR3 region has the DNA TGTGCCAGCAGCTTGTACGGGGGCGCCTACAATGAGCAGTTCTCC.

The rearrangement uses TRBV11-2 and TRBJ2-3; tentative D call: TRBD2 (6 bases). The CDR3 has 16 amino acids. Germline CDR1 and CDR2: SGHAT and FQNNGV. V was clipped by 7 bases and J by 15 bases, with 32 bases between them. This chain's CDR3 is CASTFSLAAETDTQYF. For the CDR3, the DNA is TGTGCCAGCACCTTCAGTTTAGCGGCTGAAACAGATACTCAATATTTT.

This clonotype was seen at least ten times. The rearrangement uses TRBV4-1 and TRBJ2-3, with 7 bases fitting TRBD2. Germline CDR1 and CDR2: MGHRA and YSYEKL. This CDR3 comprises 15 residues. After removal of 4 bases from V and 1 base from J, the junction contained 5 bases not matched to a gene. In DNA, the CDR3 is TGCGCCAGCAGCCCCCCTGGGGGGGGCACAGATACGCAGTATTTT. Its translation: CASSPPGGGTDTQYF.

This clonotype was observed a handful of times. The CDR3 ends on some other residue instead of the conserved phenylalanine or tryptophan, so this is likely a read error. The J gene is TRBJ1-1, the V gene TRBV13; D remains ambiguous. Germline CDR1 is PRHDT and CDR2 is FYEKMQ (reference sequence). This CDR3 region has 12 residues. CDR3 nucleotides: TGTGCTAACAGCTTAGCCCGCACTGAAGCTTTCTTG. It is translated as CANSLARTEAFL.

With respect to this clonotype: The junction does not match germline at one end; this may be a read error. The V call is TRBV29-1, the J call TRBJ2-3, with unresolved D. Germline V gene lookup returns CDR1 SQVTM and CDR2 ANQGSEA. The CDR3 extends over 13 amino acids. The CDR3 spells CSVGPPGTDMQYF. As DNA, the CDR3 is TGCAGTGTTGGCCCACCAGGCACAGATATGCAGTATTTT.

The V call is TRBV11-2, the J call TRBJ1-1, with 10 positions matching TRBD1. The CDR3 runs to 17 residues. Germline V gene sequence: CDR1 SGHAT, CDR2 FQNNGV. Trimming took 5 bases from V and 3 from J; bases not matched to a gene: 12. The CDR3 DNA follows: TGTGCCAGCAGCCGAATAGGGGGACAGGGGTTCGACACTGAAGCTTTCTTT. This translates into CASSRIGGQGFDTEAFF.